The present T cell receptor beta chain was sequenced within a study of blood T cell repertoires in COVID-19. This clone was counted only a few times. Original handling: Using reference gene primer amplification, nucleated cell counts were estimated. Repertoires were generated with immunoSEQ multiplex PCR, while TCRdb's copy carries only in-frame clones and drops some. From that table come the V and J calls and clone size; the DNA was used to work out D and trimming. The table shows roughly 200,000 clones, with approximately 88% occurring only once. The CDR3 covers 17 residues. Germline V CDR1 and CDR2: SGHRS, YFSETQ. The ends lost 2 bases at V and 5 bases at J; junction bases unmatched: 11.

The source of this sequence is a middle-aged man with acute or convalescent COVID-19. The chain links TRBV5-1 to TRBJ2-1; 9 positions agree with TRBD2. Specimen: peripheral blood. CDR3 amino acids: CASSLGSALAGNNEQFF. In DNA, the CDR3 is TGCGCCAGCAGCTTAGGATCGGCCCTAGCGGGAAACAATGAGCAGTTCTTC.